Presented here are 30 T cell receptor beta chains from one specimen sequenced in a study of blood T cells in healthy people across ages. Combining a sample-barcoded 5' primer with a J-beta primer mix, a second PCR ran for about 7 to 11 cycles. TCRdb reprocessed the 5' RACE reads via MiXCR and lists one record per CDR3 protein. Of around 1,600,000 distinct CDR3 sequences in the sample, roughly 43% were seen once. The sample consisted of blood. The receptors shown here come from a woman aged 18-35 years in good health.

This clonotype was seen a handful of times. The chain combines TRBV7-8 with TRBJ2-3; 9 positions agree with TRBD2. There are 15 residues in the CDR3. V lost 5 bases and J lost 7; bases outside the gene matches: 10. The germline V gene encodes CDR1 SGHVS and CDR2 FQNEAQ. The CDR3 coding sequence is TGTGCCAGCAGCATATGGCGGGGGGGCCTTCATACGCAGTATTTT. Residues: CASSIWRGGLHTQYF.

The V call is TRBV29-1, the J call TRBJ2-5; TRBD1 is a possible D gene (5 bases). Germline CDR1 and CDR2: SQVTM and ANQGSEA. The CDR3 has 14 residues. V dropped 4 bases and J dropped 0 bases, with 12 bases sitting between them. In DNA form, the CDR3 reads TGCAGCGTTGTGGACAATTGGTACCAAGAGACCCAGTACTTC. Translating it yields CSVVDNWYQETQYF. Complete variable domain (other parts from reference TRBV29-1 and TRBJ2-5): SAVISQKPSRDICQRGTSLTIQCQVDSQVTMMFWYRQQPGQSLTLIATANQGSEATYESGFVIDKFPISRPNLTFSTLTVSNMSPEDSSIYLCSVVDNWYQETQYFGPGTRLLVL.

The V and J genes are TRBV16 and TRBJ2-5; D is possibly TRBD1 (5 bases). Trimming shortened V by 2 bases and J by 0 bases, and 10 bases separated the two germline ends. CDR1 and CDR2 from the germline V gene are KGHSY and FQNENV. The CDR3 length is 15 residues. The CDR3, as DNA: TGTGCCAGCAGCCAAGCGGCAGGGAACCAAGAGACCCAGTACTTC. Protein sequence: CASSQAAGNQETQYF.

The CDR3 spells CASVSGSNEQYF. In nucleotides, the CDR3 is TGTGCCAGCGTCAGCGGGAGCAACGAGCAGTACTTC. The chain employs TRBV14 and TRBJ2-7, with TRBD2 identical over 8 bases. The CDR3 is 12 amino acids. V gave up 8 bases and J gave up 5 bases; unmatched junction bases: 5. Germline V lookup: CDR1 SGHDN, CDR2 FVKESK.

CDR3 in amino acids: CASSQAREGDDGYTF. CDR3 DNA: TGCGCCAGCAGCCAAGCTAGGGAGGGGGACGATGGCTACACCTTC. The gene calls are TRBV4-3 and TRBJ1-2; possible D gene TRBD1, 6 bases. The CDR3 is made up of 15 amino acids. Trimming shortened V by 1 base and J by 6 bases, and 15 bases separated the two germline ends. Germline V gene lookup returns CDR1 LGHNA and CDR2 YSLEER.

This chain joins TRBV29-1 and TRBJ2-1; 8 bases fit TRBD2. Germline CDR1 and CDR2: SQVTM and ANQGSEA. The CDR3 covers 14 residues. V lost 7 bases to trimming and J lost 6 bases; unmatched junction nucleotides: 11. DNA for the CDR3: TGCAGCGCCAGCGGGACTAGTGTTCGCAATGAGCAGTTCTTC. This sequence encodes CSASGTSVRNEQFF.

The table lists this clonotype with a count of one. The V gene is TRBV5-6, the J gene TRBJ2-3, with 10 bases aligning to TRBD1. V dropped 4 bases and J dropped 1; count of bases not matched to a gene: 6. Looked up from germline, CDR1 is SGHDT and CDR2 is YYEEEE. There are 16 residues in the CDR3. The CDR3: CASSLRTGGRTDTQYF. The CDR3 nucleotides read TGTGCCAGCAGCCTTAGGACAGGGGGACGCACAGATACGCAGTATTTT.

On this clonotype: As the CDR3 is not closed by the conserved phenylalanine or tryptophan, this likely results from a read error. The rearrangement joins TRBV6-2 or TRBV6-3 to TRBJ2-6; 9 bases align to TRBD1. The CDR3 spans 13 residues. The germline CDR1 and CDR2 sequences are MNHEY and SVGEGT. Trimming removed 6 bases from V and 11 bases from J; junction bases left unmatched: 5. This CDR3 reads CASRGTGPYVLTI. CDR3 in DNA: TGTGCCAGCAGAGGGACAGGGCCCTACGTCCTGACTATC.

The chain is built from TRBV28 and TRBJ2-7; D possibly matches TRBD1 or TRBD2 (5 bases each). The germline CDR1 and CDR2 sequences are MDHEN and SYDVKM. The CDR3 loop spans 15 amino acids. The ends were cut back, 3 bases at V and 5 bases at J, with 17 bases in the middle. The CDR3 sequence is CASSFRGTRSHEQYF. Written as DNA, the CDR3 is TGTGCCAGCAGTTTTCGAGGGACGAGGTCCCACGAGCAGTACTTC.

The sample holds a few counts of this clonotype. Here the CDR3 DNA reads TGCAGTGCTAGAGCCCTACCATTCGGCTACACCTTC. As protein: CSARALPFGYTF. V and J are TRBV20-1 and TRBJ1-2; D gene unclear. V shed 1 base and J shed 8 bases, with 11 bases lying between them. This CDR3 is 12 amino acids long. Germline V gene lookup returns CDR1 DFQATT and CDR2 SNEGSKA (reference sequence).

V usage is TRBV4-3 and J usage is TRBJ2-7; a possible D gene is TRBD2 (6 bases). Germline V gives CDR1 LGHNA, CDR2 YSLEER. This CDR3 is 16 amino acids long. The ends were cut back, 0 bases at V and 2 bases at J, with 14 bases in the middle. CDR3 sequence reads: CASSQDKRVIAYEQYF. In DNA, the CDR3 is TGCGCCAGCAGCCAAGATAAGCGGGTTATTGCCTACGAGCAGTACTTC.

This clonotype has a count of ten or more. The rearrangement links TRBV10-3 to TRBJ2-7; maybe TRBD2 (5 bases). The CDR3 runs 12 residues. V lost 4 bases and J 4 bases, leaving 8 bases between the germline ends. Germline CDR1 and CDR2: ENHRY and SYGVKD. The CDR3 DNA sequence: TGTGCCATCAGTGGGTCGGGATACGAGCAGTACTTC. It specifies CAISGSGYEQYF.

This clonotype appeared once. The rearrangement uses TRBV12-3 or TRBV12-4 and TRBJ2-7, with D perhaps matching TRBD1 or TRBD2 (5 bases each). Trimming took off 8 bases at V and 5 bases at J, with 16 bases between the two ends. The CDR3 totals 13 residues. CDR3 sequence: CASQGASRNEQYF. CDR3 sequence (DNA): TGTGCCAGCCAGGGAGCCTCTCGCAACGAGCAGTACTTC.

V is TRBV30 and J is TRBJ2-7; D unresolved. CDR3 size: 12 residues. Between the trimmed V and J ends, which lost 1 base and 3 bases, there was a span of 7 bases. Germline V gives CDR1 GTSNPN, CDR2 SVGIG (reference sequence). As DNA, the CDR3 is TGTGCCTGGAGTGGAGACGGCTACGAGCAGTACTTC. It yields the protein CAWSGDGYEQYF.

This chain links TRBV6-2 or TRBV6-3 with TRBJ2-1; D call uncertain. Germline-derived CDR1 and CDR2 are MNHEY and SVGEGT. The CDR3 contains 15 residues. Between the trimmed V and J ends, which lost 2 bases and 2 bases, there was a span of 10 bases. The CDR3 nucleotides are TGTGCCAGCAGTTACCTTAACAGTCCCTACAATGAGCAGTTCTTC. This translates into CASSYLNSPYNEQFF.

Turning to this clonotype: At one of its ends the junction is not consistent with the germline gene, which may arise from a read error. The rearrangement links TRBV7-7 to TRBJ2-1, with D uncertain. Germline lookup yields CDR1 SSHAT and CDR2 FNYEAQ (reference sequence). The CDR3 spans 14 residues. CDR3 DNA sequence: TGTGCTAGCAGCTTAGGGCACACCGACAATGAGCAGTTCTTC. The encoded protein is CASSLGHTDNEQFF.

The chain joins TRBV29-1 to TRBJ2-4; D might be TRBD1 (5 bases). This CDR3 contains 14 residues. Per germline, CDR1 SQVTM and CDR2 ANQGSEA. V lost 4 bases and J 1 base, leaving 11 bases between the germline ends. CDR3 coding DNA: TGCAGCGTTGCCCCAGGGATGGCCAAAAACATTCAGTACTTC. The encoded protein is CSVAPGMAKNIQYF.

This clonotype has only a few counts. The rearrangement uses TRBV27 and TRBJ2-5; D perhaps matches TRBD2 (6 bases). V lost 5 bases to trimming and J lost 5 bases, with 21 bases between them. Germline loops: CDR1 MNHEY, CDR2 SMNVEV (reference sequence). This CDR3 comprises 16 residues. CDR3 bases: TGTGCCAGCAGTGGACTCGGGACTGGGGTTTTGGAGACCCAGTACTTC. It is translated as CASSGLGTGVLETQYF.

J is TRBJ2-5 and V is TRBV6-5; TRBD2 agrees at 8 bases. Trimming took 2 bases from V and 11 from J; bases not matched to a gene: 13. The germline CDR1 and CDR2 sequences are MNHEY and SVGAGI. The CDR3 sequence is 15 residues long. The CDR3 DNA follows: TGTGCCAGCAGTTACAGGTCTAGCGGGTGGAATGAGCAGTACTTC. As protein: CASSYRSSGWNEQYF.

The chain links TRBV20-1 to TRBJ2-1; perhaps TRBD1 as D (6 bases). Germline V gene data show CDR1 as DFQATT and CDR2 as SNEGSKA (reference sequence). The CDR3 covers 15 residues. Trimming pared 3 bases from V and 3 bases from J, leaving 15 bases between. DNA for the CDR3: TGCAGTGCTAGGATCAGGGGTCTGGACTACAATGAGCAGTTCTTC. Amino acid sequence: CSARIRGLDYNEQFF.

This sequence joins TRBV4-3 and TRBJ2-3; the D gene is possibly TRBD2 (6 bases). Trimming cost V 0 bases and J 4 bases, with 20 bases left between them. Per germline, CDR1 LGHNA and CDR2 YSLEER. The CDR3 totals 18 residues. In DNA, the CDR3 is TGCGCCAGCAGCCAAGAGGGTAGGAGGGGCGGTCGAGCAGATACGCAGTATTTT. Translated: CASSQEGRRGGRADTQYF.

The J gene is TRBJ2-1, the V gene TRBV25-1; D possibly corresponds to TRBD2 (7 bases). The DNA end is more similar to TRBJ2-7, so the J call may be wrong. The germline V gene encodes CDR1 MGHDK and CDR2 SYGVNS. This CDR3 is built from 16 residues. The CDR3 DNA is TGTGCCAGCAGTGCCTGGGGGGGGGGCTCCTACAATGAGCAGTACTTC. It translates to CASSAWGGGSYNEQYF.

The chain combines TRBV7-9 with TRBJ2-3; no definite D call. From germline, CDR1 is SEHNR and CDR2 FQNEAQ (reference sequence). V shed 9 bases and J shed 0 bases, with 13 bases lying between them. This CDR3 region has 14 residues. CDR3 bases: TGTGCCAGTAAAAGTCGTACTAGCACAGATACGCAGTATTTT. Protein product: CASKSRTSTDTQYF.

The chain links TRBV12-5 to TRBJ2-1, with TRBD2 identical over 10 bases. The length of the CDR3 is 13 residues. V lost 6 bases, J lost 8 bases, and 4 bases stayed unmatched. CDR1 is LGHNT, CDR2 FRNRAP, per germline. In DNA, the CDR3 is TGTGCTAGTGGGCTAGCGGGAGTTTATGAGCAGTTCTTC. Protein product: CASGLAGVYEQFF.

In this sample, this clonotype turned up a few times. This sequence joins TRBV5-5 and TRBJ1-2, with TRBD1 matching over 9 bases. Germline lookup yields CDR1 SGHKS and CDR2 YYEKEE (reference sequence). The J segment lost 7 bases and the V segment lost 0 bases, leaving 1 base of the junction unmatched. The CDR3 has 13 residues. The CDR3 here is CASSLGTGVGYTF. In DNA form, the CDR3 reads TGTGCCAGCAGCTTGGGGACAGGGGTTGGCTACACCTTC.

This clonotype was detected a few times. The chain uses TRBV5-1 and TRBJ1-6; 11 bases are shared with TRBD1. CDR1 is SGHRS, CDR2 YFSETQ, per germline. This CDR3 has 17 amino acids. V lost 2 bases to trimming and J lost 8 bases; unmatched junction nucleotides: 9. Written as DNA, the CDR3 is TGCGCCAGCAGCTTTCGTACGGTGGGACAGGGGGATTCACCCCTCCACTTT. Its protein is CASSFRTVGQGDSPLHF.

CDR3 in amino acids: CSARSTGGSLNTEAFF. CDR3 bases: TGCAGTGCTAGGTCGACAGGGGGCAGTTTGAACACTGAAGCTTTCTTT. The chain joins TRBV20-1 to TRBJ1-1, with 10 nucleotides matching TRBD1. With 3 bases clipped from V and 0 bases from J, the junction kept 7 bases outside the gene matches. Germline CDR1 and CDR2: DFQATT and SNEGSKA (reference sequence). The CDR3 loop spans 16 amino acids.

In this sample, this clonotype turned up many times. In DNA, the CDR3 is TGCAGTGCTGGGCAGGGAGCTGGGGCCAACGTCCTGACTTTC. The encoded protein is CSAGQGAGANVLTF. This chain joins TRBV20-1 and TRBJ2-6, with D perhaps matching TRBD1 or TRBD2 (5 bases each). The V gene lost 5 bases and the J gene lost 2 bases, with 10 bases spanning the gap. The germline V gene has CDR1 DFQATT and CDR2 SNEGSKA (reference sequence). This CDR3 contains 14 residues.

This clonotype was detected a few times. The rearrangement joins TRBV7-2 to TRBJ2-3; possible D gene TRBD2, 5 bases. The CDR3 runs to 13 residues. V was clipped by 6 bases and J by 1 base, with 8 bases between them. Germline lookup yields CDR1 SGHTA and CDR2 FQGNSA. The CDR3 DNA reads TGTGCCAGCAGAAACGGGGGCACAGATACGCAGTATTTT. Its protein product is CASRNGGTDTQYF.

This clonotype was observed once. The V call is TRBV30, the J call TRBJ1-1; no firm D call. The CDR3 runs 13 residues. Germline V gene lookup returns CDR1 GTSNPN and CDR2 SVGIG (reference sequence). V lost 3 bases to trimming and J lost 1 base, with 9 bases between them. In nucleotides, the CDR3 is TGTGCCTGGAGACCCGGACGGAACACTGAAGCTTTCTTT. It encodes CAWRPGRNTEAFF.